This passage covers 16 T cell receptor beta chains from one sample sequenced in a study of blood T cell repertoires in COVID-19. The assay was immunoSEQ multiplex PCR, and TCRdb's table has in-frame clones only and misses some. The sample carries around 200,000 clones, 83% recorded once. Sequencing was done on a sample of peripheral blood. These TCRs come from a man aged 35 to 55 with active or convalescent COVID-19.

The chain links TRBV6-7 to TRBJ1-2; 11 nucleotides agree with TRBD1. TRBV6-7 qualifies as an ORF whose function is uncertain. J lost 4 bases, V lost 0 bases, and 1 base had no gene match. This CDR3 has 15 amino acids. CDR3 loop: CASSYSGTGGYGYTF. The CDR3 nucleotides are TGTGCCAGCAGTTACTCCGGGACAGGGGGCTATGGCTACACCTTC.

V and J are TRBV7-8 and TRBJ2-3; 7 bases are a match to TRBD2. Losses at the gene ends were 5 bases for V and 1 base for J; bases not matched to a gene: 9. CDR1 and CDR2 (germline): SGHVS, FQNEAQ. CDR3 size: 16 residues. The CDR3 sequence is CASSARGAGGTDTQYF. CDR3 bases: TGTGCCAGCAGCGCCCGCGGGGCGGGGGGCACAGATACGCAGTATTTT.

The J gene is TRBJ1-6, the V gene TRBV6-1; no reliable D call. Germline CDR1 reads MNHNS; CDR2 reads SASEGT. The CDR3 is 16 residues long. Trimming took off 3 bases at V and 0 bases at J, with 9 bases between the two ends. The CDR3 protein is CASSDGGSSYNSPLHF. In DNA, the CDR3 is TGTGCCAGCAGTGACGGAGGTAGCTCCTATAATTCACCCCTCCACTTT.

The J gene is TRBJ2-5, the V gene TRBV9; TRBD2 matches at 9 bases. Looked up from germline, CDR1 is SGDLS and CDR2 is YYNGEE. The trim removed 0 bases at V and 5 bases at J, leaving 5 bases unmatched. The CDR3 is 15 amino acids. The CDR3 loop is CASSVEEREDETQYF. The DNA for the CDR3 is TGTGCCAGCAGCGTAGAGGAGCGGGAGGACGAGACCCAGTACTTC.

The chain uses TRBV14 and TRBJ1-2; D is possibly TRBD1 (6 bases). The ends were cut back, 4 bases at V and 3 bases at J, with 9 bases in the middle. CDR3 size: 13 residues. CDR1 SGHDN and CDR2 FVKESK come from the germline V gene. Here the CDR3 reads CASSPRQDYGYTF. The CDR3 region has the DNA TGTGCCAGCAGCCCTCGACAGGACTATGGCTACACCTTC.

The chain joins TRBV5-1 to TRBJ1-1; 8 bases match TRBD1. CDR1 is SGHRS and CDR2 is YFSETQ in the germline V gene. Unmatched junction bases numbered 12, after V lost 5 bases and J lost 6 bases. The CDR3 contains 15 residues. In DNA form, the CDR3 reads TGCGCCAGCAGGCAGGGGGCAGGAGGGAAAGCTGAAGCTTTCTTT. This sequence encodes CASRQGAGGKAEAFF.

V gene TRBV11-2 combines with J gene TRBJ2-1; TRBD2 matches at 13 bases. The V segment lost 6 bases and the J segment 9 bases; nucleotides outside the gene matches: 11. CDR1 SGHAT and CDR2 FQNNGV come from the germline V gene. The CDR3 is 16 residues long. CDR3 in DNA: TGTGCCAGCAGAGAGACTAGCGGGAGGTGGTCCCTTGAGCAGTTCTTC. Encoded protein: CASRETSGRWSLEQFF.

For the CDR3, the DNA is TGTGCCAGCAGTCCAAATCGGGGGACAGCCGGGGAAGGGCAGTATTTT. This sequence encodes CASSPNRGTAGEGQYF. The chain joins TRBV28 to TRBJ2-3; a weak D match, TRBD1 (7 bases). The V end was cut by 5 bases, the J end by 11 bases, with 26 bases between. Germline values: CDR1 MDHEN, CDR2 SYDVKM. This CDR3 is 16 amino acids long.

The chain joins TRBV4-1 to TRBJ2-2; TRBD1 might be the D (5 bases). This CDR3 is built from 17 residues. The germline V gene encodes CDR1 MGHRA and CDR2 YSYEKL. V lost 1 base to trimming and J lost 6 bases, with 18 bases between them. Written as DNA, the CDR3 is TGCGCCAGCAGCCAAGTCCCAACAACAGGATTGGCCGGGGAGCTGTTTTTT. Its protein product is CASSQVPTTGLAGELFF.

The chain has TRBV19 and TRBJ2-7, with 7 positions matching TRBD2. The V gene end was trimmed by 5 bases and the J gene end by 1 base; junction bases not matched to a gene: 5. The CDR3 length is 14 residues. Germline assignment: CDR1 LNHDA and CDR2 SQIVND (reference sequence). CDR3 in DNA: TGTGCCAGTAGTTACCAGGGAGGGTCCTACGAGCAGTACTTC. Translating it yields CASSYQGGSYEQYF.

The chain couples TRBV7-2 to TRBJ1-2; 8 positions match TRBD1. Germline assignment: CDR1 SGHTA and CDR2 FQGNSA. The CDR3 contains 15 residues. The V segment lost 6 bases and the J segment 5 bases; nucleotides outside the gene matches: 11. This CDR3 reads CASRTGALATYGYTF. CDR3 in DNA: TGTGCCAGCAGGACAGGGGCTCTCGCAACGTATGGCTACACCTTC.

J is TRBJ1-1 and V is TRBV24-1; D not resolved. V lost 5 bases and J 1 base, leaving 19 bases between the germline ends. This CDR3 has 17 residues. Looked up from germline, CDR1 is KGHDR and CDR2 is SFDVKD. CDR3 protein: CATSVGPPEAGNTEAFF. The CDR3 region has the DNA TGTGCCACCAGTGTTGGCCCCCCGGAGGCAGGGAACACTGAAGCTTTCTTT.

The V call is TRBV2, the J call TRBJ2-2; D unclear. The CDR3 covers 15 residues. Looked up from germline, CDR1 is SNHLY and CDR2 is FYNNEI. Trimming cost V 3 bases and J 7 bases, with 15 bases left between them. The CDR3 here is CASSDLVAPGGELFF. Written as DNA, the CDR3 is TGTGCCAGCAGTGACTTAGTTGCTCCGGGCGGGGAGCTGTTTTTT.

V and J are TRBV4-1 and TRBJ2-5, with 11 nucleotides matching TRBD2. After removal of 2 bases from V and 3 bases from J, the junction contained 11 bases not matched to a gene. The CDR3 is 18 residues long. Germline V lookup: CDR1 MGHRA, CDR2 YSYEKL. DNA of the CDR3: TGCGCCAGCAGCCAAAATTCGGCGCTAGCGGGAGGTGAAGAGACCCAGTACTTC. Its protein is CASSQNSALAGGEETQYF.

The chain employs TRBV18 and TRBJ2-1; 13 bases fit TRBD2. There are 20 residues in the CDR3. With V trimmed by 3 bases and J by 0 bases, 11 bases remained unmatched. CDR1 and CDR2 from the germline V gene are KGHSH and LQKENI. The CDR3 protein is CASSPRLGLAGSNSYNEQFF. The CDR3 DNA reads TGTGCCAGCTCACCTCGTTTGGGACTAGCGGGATCTAACTCCTACAATGAGCAGTTCTTC.

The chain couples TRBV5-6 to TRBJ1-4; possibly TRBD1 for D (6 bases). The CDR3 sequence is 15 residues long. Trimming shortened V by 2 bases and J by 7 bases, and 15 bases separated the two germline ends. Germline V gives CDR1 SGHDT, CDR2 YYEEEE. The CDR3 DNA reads TGTGCCAGCAGCTTCAACAGGGCGCTGGGTGAAAAACTGTTTTTT. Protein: CASSFNRALGEKLFF.